A single sample gave rise to the 26 T cell receptor beta chains below, sequenced in a study of T cell responses to AZD1222 COVID-19 vaccine. Generated by immunoSEQ multiplex PCR, the TCRdb table keeps only in-frame clones and is missing some. This table holds fewer than 110,000 clones, roughly 87% found once. Sequenced here: peripheral blood, sampled 28 days after the second AZD1222 dose. Source of these receptors: an adult who received the AZD1222 COVID-19 vaccine.

The chain uses TRBV6-1 and TRBJ2-2; no clear D gene. The CDR3 extends over 12 amino acids. Germline loops: CDR1 MNHNS, CDR2 SASEGT. V gave up 6 bases and J gave up 6 bases, with 8 bases separating them. CDR3 sequence (DNA): TGTGCCAGCAGCCGACCTGCCGGGGAGCTGTTTTTT. It is translated as CASSRPAGELFF.

The chain couples TRBV30 to TRBJ1-5; D gene uncertain. This CDR3 has 14 amino acids. The V gene's germline CDR1 is GTSNPN and CDR2 SVGIG (reference sequence). V gave up 0 bases and J gave up 1 base, with 7 bases separating them. DNA for the CDR3: TGTGCCTGGAGTGTTGGGGTAAGCAATCAGCCCCAGCATTTT. This sequence encodes CAWSVGVSNQPQHF.

This chain uses TRBV9 with TRBJ2-1; D remains unclear. From germline, CDR1 is SGDLS and CDR2 YYNGEE. Trimming removed 4 bases from V and 0 bases from J, with 8 bases in between. The length of the CDR3 is 14 residues. The CDR3 DNA reads as TGTGCCAGCAGCTTTGGTAGCTCCTACAATGAGCAGTTCTTC. Protein sequence: CASSFGSSYNEQFF.

A single count supports this clone. The rearrangement links TRBV6-5 to TRBJ2-7; D tentatively fits TRBD1 or TRBD2 (5 bases each). The CDR3 consists of 13 residues. The V and J ends lost 5 bases and 3 bases respectively, with 11 bases between them. Germline V gene sequence: CDR1 MNHEY, CDR2 SVGAGI. The CDR3: CASSPGTGYEQYF. The CDR3 DNA reads as TGTGCCAGCAGTCCCGGGACGGGCTACGAGCAGTACTTC.

J is TRBJ2-7 and V is TRBV18; 7 positions match TRBD1. This CDR3 region has 16 residues. V was clipped by 2 bases and J by 4 bases; unmatched bases: 11. Germline lookup yields CDR1 KGHSH and CDR2 LQKENI. Written as DNA, the CDR3 is TGTGCCAGCTCACCAACAACTTCACAGGGGCTTTACGAGCAGTACTTC. It yields the protein CASSPTTSQGLYEQYF. The variable domain in full, with the rest retrieved from reference TRBV18 and TRBJ2-7, is NAGVMQNPRHLVRRRGQEARLRCSPMKGHSHVYWYRQLPEEGLKFMVYLQKENIIDESGMPKERFSAEFPKEGPSILRIQQVVRGDSAAYFCASSPTTSQGLYEQYFGPGTRLTVT.

This chain joins TRBV28 and TRBJ2-3, with a tentative D call TRBD2 (6 bases). This CDR3 has 16 amino acids. Germline CDR1 reads MDHEN; CDR2 reads SYDVKM. V was cut by 3 bases and J by 0 bases, with 13 bases left in between. The CDR3 sequence is CASSFRDWYSTDTQYF. The CDR3 bases are TGTGCCAGCAGTTTCCGGGACTGGTATAGCACAGATACGCAGTATTTT.

The chain is built from TRBV7-3 and TRBJ2-3; 8 nucleotides match TRBD2. The CDR3 is 16 amino acids. With V trimmed by 5 bases and J by 6 bases, 13 bases remained unmatched. Germline V CDR1 and CDR2: SGHTA, FQGTGA. The CDR3 region is CASSTHQGLAGDTQYF. CDR3 in DNA: TGTGCCAGCAGCACTCATCAAGGACTAGCAGGTGATACGCAGTATTTT.

V usage is TRBV11-3 and J usage is TRBJ2-3; unclear D gene. The CDR3 has 13 residues. Trimming pared 2 bases from V and 4 bases from J, leaving 7 bases between. CDR1 is SGHNT, CDR2 YENEEA, per germline. The chain's CDR3 is CASSLNSADTQYF. As DNA, the CDR3 is TGTGCCAGCAGCTTAAATAGTGCAGATACGCAGTATTTT.

The chain is built from TRBV7-9 and TRBJ2-7; TRBD1 matches 7 bases. Per the germline V gene, CDR1 is SEHNR and CDR2 is FQNEAQ (reference sequence). The CDR3 loop spans 13 amino acids. V lost 2 bases and J lost 2; bases outside the gene matches: 0. CDR3 region: CASSLTGAYEQYF. CDR3 DNA: TGTGCCAGCAGCTTAACAGGGGCCTACGAGCAGTACTTC.

In its sample, this clone was seen once. The CDR3 loop reads CSVERGGSGQGLDQPQHF. CDR3 sequence (DNA): TGCAGCGTTGAAAGGGGGGGGAGCGGACAGGGGTTGGATCAGCCCCAGCATTTT. The chain combines TRBV29-1 with TRBJ1-5; 9 bases match TRBD1. V was clipped by 2 bases and J by 5 bases; unmatched bases: 16. Germline CDR1 reads SQVTM; CDR2 reads ANQGSEA. There are 18 residues in the CDR3.

The rearrangement links TRBV5-6 to TRBJ1-2; D call uncertain. CDR3 size: 16 residues. Between the trimmed V and J ends, which lost 3 bases and 4 bases, there was a span of 19 bases. Germline CDR1 is SGHDT and CDR2 is YYEEEE. CDR3 region: CASSSGRAPRSYGYTF. The CDR3 DNA reads TGTGCCAGCAGCTCCGGCCGGGCCCCACGGAGCTATGGCTACACCTTC.

This chain links TRBV5-1 with TRBJ2-2, with D perhaps TRBD2 (7 bases). Per germline, CDR1 SGHRS and CDR2 YFSETQ. The length of the CDR3 is 15 residues. The ends were cut back, 6 bases at V and 3 bases at J, with 15 bases in the middle. CDR3 nucleotides: TGCGCCAGCACCCTCCAGGGGAGGGACACCGGGGAGCTGTTTTTT. Its protein is CASTLQGRDTGELFF.

The chain carries TRBV9 and TRBJ1-4; D remains unclear. With 6 bases removed from V and 4 bases from J, the gap between germline ends came to 16 bases. The CDR3 has 15 residues. Germline lookup yields CDR1 SGDLS and CDR2 YYNGEE. The CDR3 DNA is TGTGCCAGCAACGCAAACGGGGTTTATAATGAAAAACTGTTTTTT. This gives the protein CASNANGVYNEKLFF.

V is TRBV3-1 (or the pseudogene TRBV3-2) and J is TRBJ1-4, with TRBD1 matching over 11 bases. The CDR3 has 17 amino acids. CDR1 LGHDT and CDR2 YNNKEL come from the germline V gene (reference sequence). Trimming at V came to 0 bases and at J to 7 bases, leaving 7 bases not matched to a gene. CDR3 amino acids: CASSQDGTGGLGEKLFF. The CDR3 DNA follows: TGTGCCAGCAGCCAAGATGGGACAGGGGGATTGGGTGAAAAACTGTTTTTT.

This chain connects TRBV4-1 to TRBJ2-1, with D possibly matching TRBD1 (5 bases). Deletions cut 5 bases from V and 4 bases from J, with 15 bases between. This CDR3 region has 15 residues. CDR1 and CDR2 from the germline V gene are MGHRA and YSYEKL. The chain's CDR3 is CASSSDGQGYNEQFF. The CDR3 DNA sequence: TGCGCCAGCAGCTCAGACGGGCAGGGATACAATGAGCAGTTCTTC.

The rearrangement joins TRBV3-1 (or the pseudogene TRBV3-2) to TRBJ2-7; D is perhaps TRBD2 (6 bases). Trimming took off 0 bases at V and 6 bases at J, with 15 bases between the two ends. Per the germline V gene, CDR1 is LGHDT and CDR2 is YNNKEL (reference sequence). This CDR3 has 15 amino acids. CDR3 nucleotides: TGTGCCAGCAGCCAAGACGGAGGGCTTGGGGCCGAGCAGTACTTC. Protein product: CASSQDGGLGAEQYF.

This clone showed up just a few times. The V call is TRBV28, the J call TRBJ1-3; D is ambiguous. Germline V gives CDR1 MDHEN, CDR2 SYDVKM. CDR3 size: 14 residues. Between the trimmed V and J ends, which lost 5 bases and 3 bases, there was a span of 11 bases. In DNA form, the CDR3 reads TGTGCCAGCAGTCTCCTCAGCGGTGGAAACACCATATATTTT. Protein sequence: CASSLLSGGNTIYF.

The V and J genes are TRBV29-1 and TRBJ1-2; maybe TRBD1 (5 bases). Germline V lookup: CDR1 SQVTM, CDR2 ANQGSEA. Trimming removed 1 base from V and 4 bases from J, with 10 bases in between. The CDR3 runs to 13 residues. The CDR3 spells CSVEGDGSYGYTF. CDR3 DNA: TGCAGCGTTGAAGGGGACGGAAGCTATGGCTACACCTTC.

V and J are TRBV2 and TRBJ1-2, with D uncertain. The CDR3 extends over 15 amino acids. Trimming shortened V by 2 bases and J by 1 base, and 11 bases separated the two germline ends. CDR1 SNHLY and CDR2 FYNNEI come from the germline V gene. This CDR3 is CASSELQSYNYGYTF. In DNA, the CDR3 is TGTGCCAGCAGTGAACTGCAGAGCTATAACTATGGCTACACCTTC.

The sample holds one count of this clone. The genes are TRBV6-5 and TRBJ2-7, with a weak D call TRBD2 (5 bases). CDR3 length equals 14 residues. The V end lost 4 bases, the J end lost 3 bases, and 13 bases lay between the germline ends. The germline V gene has CDR1 MNHEY and CDR2 SVGAGI. CDR3 nucleotides: TGTGCCAGCAGTTCCATCGAGGGTAGCTACGAGCAGTACTTC. Amino acid sequence: CASSSIEGSYEQYF.

The J gene is TRBJ2-3, the V gene TRBV7-8; the match to TRBD2 covers 14 bases. Per germline, CDR1 SGHVS and CDR2 FQNEAQ. The CDR3 is 18 residues long. V lost 3 bases to trimming and J lost 0 bases; unmatched junction nucleotides: 5. The CDR3 region is CASSFGTSGGLSTDTQYF. CDR3 bases: TGTGCCAGCAGCTTTGGGACTAGCGGGGGTTTAAGCACAGATACGCAGTATTTT.

J is TRBJ2-7 and V is TRBV5-1; TRBD1 matches 10 bases. The CDR3 extends over 14 amino acids. Germline assignment: CDR1 SGHRS and CDR2 YFSETQ. The junction had 4 bases not matched to a gene; V was cut back by 3 bases and J by 4 bases. This CDR3 is CASSWGTGEYEQYF. The CDR3 coding sequence is TGCGCCAGCAGCTGGGGGACAGGGGAGTACGAGCAGTACTTC.

The chain carries TRBV4-3 and TRBJ1-2; D remains ambiguous. The CDR3 is 13 residues long. CDR1 is LGHNA and CDR2 is YSLEER in the germline V gene. The V end lost 3 bases, the J end lost 5 bases, and 10 bases lay between the germline ends. CDR3 in DNA: TGCGCCAGCAGCCAGGGCGTTTCGTATGGCTACACCTTC. Amino acid sequence: CASSQGVSYGYTF.

The chain carries TRBV14 and TRBJ2-7; D remains ambiguous. V lost 1 base and J 6 bases, leaving 10 bases between the germline ends. In germline, CDR1 is SGHDN, CDR2 FVKESK. The CDR3 loop spans 13 amino acids. The CDR3 here is CASSQAPWGEQYF. The CDR3 nucleotides are TGTGCCAGCAGCCAAGCCCCCTGGGGCGAGCAGTACTTC.

This clone has just one count. V is TRBV6-2 or TRBV6-3 and J is TRBJ1-2, with D perhaps matching TRBD1 (6 bases). The germline V gene has CDR1 MNHEY and CDR2 SVGEGT. This CDR3 is built from 17 residues. The ends were cut back, 0 bases at V and 2 bases at J, with 16 bases in the middle. In DNA, the CDR3 is TGTGCCAGCAGTTACTCGACCGGAGGGGGGATAAACTATGGCTACACCTTC. Amino acid sequence: CASSYSTGGGINYGYTF.

The chain is built from TRBV3-1 (or the pseudogene TRBV3-2) and TRBJ2-2; tentatively, D is TRBD1 or TRBD2 (6 bases each). CDR3 length: 16 amino acids. The V gene's germline CDR1 is LGHDT and CDR2 YNNKEL (reference sequence). The V end lost 0 bases, the J end lost 3 bases, and 11 bases lay between the germline ends. The CDR3 sequence is CASSQDARGDTGELFF. As DNA, the CDR3 is TGTGCCAGCAGCCAAGATGCTAGGGGGGACACCGGGGAGCTGTTTTTT.